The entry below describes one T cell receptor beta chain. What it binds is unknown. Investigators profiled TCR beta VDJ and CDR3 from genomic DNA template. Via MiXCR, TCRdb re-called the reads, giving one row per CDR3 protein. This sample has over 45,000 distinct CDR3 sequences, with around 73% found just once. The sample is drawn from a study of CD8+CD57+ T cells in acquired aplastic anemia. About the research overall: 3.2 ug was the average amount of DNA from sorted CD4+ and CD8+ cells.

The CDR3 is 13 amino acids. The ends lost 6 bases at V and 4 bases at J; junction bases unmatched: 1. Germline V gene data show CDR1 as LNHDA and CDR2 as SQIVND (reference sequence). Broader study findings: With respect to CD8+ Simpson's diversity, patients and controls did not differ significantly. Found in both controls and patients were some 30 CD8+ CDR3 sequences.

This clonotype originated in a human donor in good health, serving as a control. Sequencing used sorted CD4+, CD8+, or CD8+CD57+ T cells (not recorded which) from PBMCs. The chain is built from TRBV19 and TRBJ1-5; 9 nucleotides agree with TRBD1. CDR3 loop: CASRQGANQPQHF. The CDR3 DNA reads TGTGCCAGTAGACAGGGGGCGAATCAGCCCCAGCATTTT. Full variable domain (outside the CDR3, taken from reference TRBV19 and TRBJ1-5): DGGITQSPKYLFRKEGQNVTLSCEQNLNHDAMYWYRQDPGQGLRLIYYSQIVNDFQKGDIAEGYSVSREKKESFPLTVTSAQKNPTAFYLCASRQGANQPQHFGDGTRLSIL.